This record covers a single T cell receptor (beta chain). What it binds is unknown. Primers included in the PCR were 60 Vbeta and 13 Jbeta primers. The protocol was immunoSEQ multiplex PCR, while the TCRdb copy is restricted to in-frame clones and leaves out a portion. The sample contains roughly 120,000 clones, around three quarters of which appear only once. These data originate in a study of cytomegalovirus exposure and HLA in healthy donors. The CDR3 totals 15 residues. Germline V gives CDR1 MNHNS, CDR2 SASEGT. The V gene lost 8 bases and the J gene lost 2 bases, with 17 bases spanning the gap. Overall study results and limits: Researchers reported in a later analysis that common viral pathogens appeared linked to several top clusters. Confirmation was obtained in vitro that a few CMV-associated chains are specific for CMV antigens. The study had only CMV serostatus as immune exposure information. In a later analysis, TCR beta V- and J-gene trimming was associated with a missense DCLRE1C variant.

V gene TRBV6-1 combines with J gene TRBJ2-3; possibly TRBD1 for D (5 bases). The source is a man aged 25-40 years in good health and CMV-seropositive. Sequencing was carried out using PBMCs. The CDR3 sequence is CASVKGQEHTDTQYF. The CDR3 region has the DNA TGTGCCAGCGTAAAGGGGCAGGAACACACAGATACGCAGTATTTT.